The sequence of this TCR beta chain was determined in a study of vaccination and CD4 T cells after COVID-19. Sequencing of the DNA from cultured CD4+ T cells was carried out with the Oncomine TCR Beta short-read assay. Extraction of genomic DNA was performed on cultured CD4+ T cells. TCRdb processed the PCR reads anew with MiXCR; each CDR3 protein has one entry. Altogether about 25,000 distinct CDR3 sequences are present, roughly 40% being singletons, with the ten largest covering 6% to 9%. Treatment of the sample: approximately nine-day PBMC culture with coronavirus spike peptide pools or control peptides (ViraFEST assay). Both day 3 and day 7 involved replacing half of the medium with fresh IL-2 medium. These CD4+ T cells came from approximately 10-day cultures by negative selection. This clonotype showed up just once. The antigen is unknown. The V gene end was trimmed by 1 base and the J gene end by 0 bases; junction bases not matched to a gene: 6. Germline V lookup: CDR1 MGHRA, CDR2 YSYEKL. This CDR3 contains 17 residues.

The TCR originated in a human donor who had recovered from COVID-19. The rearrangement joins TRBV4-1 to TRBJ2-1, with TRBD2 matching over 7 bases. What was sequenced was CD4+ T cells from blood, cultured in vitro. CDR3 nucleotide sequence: TGCGCCAGCAGCCAAGGGCTAGCGGAGGGCTCCTACAATGAGCAGTTCTTC. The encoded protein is CASSQGLAEGSYNEQFF.